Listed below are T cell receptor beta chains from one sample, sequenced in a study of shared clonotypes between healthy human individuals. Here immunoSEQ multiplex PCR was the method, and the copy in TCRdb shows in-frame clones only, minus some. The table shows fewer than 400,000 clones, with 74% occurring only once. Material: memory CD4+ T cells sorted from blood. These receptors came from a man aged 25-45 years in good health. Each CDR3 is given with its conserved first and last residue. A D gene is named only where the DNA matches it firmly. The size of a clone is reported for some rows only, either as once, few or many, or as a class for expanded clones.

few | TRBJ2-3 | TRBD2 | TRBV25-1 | CASSAPGLDRQYF | TGTGCCAGCAGTGCCCCAGGACTAGATCGACAGTATTTT
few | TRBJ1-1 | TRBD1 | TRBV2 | CASSEAQGARAFF | TGTGCCAGCAGTGAAGCGCAGGGGGCGCGCGCTTTCTTT
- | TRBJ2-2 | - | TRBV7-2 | CASSSGAWGGELFF | TGTGCCAGCAGCTCCGGCGCATGGGGCGGGGAGCTGTTTTTT
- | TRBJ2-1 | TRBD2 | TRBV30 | CAWSVGGRATEQFF | TGTGCCTGGAGTGTTGGCGGGAGGGCCACTGAGCAGTTCTTC
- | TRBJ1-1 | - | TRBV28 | CASRIQDTEAFF | TGTGCCAGCAGGATTCAGGACACTGAAGCTTTCTTT
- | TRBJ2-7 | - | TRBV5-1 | CASSFQPSSYEQYF | TGCGCCAGCAGCTTTCAGCCGAGCTCCTACGAGCAGTACTTC
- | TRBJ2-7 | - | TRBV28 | CASGIDSSYEQYF | TGTGCCAGCGGGATTGACAGTTCCTACGAGCAGTACTTC
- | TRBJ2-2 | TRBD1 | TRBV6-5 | CASSYGTGGTGELFF | TGTGCCAGCAGTTACGGGACAGGGGGAACCGGGGAGCTGTTTTTT
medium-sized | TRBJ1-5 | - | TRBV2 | CASSEDLNQPQHF | TGTGCCAGCAGTGAAGATCTAAATCAGCCCCAGCATTTT
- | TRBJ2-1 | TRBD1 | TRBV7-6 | CASSEQQGTEQFF | TGTGCCAGCAGCGAGCAACAGGGGACTGAGCAGTTCTTC
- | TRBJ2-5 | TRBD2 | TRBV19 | CASSMWTSGVQETQYF | TGTGCCAGTAGTATGTGGACTAGCGGGGTTCAAGAGACCCAGTACTTC
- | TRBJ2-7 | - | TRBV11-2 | CASSLKGGQSNIYEQYF | TGTGCCAGCAGCTTAAAGGGTGGCCAGTCTAATATCTACGAGCAGTACTTC
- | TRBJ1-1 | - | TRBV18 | CASSPQRGGTEAFF | TGTGCCAGCTCACCACAAAGGGGTGGCACTGAAGCTTTCTTT